This T cell receptor beta chain originates from a study of OX40 agonist ivuxolimab in advanced cancers. Study at large: Patients' therapy was ivuxolimab, an antibody that acts as an agonist of OX40 (CD134). All patients had ivuxolimab intravenously every 2 weeks at 0.01 to 10 mg/kg.

Measured with immunoSEQ multiplex PCR; TCRdb has only the in-frame clones, and not every one. This table has 15,000 to 20,000 clones, roughly 60% appearing once. This clone has just a few counts. No patient had autoimmune disease or received systemic immunosuppression. Baseline was the first blood sampling point, followed by cycle 4 day 1 and cycle 7 day 1. The sequenced sample was CD4+ or CD8+ T cells sorted from blood, obtained in a trial of the OX40 agonist ivuxolimab. The receptor was isolated from an adult with an advanced solid tumor such as melanoma, head and neck, liver or kidney cancer.

The CDR3 sequence: CASSDGHGNYGYTF. The CDR3, as DNA: TGTGCCAGCTCGGACGGACACGGAAACTATGGCTACACCTTC. V is TRBV18 and J is TRBJ1-2; TRBD1 is a possible D gene (5 bases). V was cut by 6 bases and J by 2 bases, with 13 bases left in between. The CDR3 is 14 amino acids. The germline V gene encodes CDR1 KGHSH and CDR2 LQKENI.